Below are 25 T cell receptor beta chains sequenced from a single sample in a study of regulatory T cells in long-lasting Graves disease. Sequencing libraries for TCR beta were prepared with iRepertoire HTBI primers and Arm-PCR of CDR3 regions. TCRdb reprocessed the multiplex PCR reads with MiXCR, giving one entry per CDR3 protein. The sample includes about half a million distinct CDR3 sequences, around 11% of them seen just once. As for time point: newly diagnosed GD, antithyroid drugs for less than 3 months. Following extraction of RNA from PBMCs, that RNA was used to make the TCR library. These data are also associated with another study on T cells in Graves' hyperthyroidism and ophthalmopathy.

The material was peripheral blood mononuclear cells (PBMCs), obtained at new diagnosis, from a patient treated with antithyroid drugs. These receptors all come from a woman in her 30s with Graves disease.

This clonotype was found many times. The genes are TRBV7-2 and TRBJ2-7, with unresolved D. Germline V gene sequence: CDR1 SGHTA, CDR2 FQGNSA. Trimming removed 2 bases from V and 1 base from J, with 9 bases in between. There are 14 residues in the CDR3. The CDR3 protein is CASSLYQKSYEQYF. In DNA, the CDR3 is TGTGCCAGCAGCTTATACCAAAAGTCCTACGAGCAGTACTTC.

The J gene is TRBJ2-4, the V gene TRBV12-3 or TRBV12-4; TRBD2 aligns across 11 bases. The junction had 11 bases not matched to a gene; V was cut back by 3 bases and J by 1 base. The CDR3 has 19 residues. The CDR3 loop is CASSLGLAALSGAKNIQYF. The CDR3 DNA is TGTGCCAGCAGTTTGGGACTAGCGGCCCTCTCTGGGGCCAAAAACATTCAGTACTTC.

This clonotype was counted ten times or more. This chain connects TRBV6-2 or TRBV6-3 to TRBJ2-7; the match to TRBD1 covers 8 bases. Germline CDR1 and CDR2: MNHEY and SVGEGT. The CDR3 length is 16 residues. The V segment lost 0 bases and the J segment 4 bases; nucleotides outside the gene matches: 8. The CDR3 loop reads CASSYSFLTGDYEQYF. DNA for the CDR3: TGTGCCAGCAGTTACTCGTTTTTGACAGGGGATTACGAGCAGTACTTC.

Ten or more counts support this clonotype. CDR3 region: CASRLLGQGLGYTF. CDR3 in DNA: TGTGCCAGCAGACTCCTCGGACAGGGGCTCGGCTACACCTTC. V and J are TRBV6-1 and TRBJ1-2, with 9 bases that match TRBD1. The CDR3 covers 14 residues. V was clipped by 6 bases and J by 8 bases; unmatched bases: 10. CDR1 and CDR2 from the germline V gene are MNHNS and SASEGT.

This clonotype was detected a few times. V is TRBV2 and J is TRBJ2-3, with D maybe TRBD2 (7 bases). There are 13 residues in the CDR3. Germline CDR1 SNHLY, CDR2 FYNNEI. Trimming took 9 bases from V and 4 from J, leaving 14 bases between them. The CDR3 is CASHTGRADTQYF. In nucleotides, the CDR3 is TGTGCCAGTCATACAGGGAGGGCAGATACGCAGTATTTT. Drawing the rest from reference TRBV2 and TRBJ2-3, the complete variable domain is EPEVTQTPSHQVTQMGQEVILRCVPISNHLYFYWYRQILGQKVEFLVSFYNNEISEKSEIFDDQFSVERPDGSNFTLKIRSTKLEDSAMYFCASHTGRADTQYFGPGTRLTVL.

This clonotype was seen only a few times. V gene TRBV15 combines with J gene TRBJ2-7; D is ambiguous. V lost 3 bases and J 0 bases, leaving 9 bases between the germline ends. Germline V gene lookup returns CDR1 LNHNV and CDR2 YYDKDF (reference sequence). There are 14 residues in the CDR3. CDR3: CATSSRPSSYEQYF. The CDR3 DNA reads TGTGCCACCAGCAGCCGGCCAAGCTCCTACGAGCAGTACTTC. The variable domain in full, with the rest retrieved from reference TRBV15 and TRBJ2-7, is DAMVIQNPRYQVTQFGKPVTLSCSQTLNHNVMYWYQQKSSQAPKLLFHYYDKDFNNEADTPDNFQSRRPNTSFCFLDIRSPGLGDTAMYLCATSSRPSSYEQYFGPGTRLTVT.

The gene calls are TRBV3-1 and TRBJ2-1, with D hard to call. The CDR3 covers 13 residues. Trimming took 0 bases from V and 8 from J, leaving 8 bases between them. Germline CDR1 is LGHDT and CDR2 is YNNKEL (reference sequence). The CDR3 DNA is TGTGCCAGCAGCCAAGAGTGGGATTATGAGCAGTTCTTC. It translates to CASSQEWDYEQFF.

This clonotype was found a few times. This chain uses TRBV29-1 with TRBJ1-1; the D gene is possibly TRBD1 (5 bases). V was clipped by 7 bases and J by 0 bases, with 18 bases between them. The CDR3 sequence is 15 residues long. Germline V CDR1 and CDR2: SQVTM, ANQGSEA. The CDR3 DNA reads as TGCAGCGGGCGTTATTCAGGGAAGATGAACACTGAAGCTTTCTTT. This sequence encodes CSGRYSGKMNTEAFF.

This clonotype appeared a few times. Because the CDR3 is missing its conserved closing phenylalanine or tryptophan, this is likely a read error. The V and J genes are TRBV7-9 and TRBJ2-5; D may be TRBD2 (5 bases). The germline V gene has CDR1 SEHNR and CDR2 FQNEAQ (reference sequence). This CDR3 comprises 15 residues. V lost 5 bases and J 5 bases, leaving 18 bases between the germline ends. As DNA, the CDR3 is TGTGCCAGCAGCCTCGGTAACGGGATATCGGAGACCCAGTACCTC. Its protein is CASSLGNGISETQYL.

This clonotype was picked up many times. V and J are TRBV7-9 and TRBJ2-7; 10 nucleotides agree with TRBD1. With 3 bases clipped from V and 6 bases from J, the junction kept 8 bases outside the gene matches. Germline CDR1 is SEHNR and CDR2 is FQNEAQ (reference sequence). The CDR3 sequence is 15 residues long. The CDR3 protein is CASSFQDRGPLEQYF. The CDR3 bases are TGTGCCAGCAGCTTCCAAGACAGGGGGCCCCTCGAGCAGTACTTC.

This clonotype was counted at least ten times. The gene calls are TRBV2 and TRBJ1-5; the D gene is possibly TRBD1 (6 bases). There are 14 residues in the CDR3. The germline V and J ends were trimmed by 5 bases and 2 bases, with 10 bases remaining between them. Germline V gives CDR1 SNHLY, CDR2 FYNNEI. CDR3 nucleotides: TGTGCCAGCAGTCAGGGGAGCGGCAATCAGCCCCAGCATTTT. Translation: CASSQGSGNQPQHF.

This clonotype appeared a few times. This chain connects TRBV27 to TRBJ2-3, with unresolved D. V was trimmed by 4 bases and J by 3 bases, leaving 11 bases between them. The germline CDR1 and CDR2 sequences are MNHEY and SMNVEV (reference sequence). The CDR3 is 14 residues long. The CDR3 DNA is TGTGCCAGCAGTTACAAGAGCCGGACAGATACGCAGTATTTT. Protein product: CASSYKSRTDTQYF.

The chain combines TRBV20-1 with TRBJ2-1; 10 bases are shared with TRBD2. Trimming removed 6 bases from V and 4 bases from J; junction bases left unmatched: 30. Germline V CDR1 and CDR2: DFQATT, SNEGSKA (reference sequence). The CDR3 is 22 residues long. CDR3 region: CSAGQTPGTSVREKDFYNEQFF. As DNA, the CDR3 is TGCAGTGCGGGACAGACCCCCGGGACTAGCGTGAGAGAGAAGGACTTTTACAATGAGCAGTTCTTC.

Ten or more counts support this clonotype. The CDR3 nucleotides read TGTGCCAGCAGTGCCAAGGCTATCCACAATGAGCAGTTCTTC. Translation gives CASSAKAIHNEQFF. The chain uses TRBV2 and TRBJ2-1; D is ambiguous. The CDR3 sequence is 14 residues long. CDR1 and CDR2 from the germline V gene are SNHLY and FYNNEI. Trimming left V 4 bases short and J 5 bases short, with 12 bases between. Filled out from reference TRBV2 and TRBJ2-1, the complete variable domain reads EPEVTQTPSHQVTQMGQEVILRCVPISNHLYFYWYRQILGQKVEFLVSFYNNEISEKSEIFDDQFSVERPDGSNFTLKIRSTKLEDSAMYFCASSAKAIHNEQFFGPGTRLTVL.

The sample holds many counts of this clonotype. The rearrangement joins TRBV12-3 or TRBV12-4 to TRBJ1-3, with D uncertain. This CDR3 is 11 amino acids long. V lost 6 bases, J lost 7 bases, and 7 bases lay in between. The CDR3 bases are TGTGCCAGCAGCCTGGGGAACACCATATATTTT. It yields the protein CASSLGNTIYF.

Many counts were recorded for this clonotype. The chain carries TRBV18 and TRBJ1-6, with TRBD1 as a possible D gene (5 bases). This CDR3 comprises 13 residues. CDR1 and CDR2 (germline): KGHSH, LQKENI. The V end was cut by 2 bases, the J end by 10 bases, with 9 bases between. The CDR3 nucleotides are TGTGCCAGCTCACCAAACCGGGACTCACCCCTCCACTTT. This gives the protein CASSPNRDSPLHF.

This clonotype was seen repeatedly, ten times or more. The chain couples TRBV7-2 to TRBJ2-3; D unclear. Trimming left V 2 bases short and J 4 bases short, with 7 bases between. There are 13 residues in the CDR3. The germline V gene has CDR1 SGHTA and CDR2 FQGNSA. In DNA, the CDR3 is TGTGCCAGCAGCTTAACCCTTGCAGATACGCAGTATTTT. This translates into CASSLTLADTQYF.

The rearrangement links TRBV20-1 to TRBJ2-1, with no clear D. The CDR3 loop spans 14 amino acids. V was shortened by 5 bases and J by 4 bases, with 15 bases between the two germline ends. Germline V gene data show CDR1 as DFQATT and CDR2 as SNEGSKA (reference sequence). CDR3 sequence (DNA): TGCAGTGCTTCGGACGGAGCAAAGTACAATGAGCAGTTCTTC. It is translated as CSASDGAKYNEQFF.

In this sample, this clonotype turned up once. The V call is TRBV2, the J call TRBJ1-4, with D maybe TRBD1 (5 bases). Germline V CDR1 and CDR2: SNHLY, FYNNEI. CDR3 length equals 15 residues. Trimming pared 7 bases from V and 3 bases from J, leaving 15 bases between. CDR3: CASNPRGSANEKLFF. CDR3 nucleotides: TGTGCCAGCAATCCTCGGGGCAGCGCTAATGAAAAACTGTTTTTT.

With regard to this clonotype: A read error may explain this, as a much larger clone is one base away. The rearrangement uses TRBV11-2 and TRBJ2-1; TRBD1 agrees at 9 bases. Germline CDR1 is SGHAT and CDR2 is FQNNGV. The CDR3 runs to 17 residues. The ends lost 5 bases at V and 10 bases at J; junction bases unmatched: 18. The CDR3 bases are TGTGCCAGCAGCCCCAGACTACTCCGGGACAGGGCGGTCGAGCAGTTCTTC. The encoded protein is CASSPRLLRDRAVEQFF. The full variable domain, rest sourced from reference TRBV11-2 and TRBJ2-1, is EAGVAQSPRYKIIEKRQSVAFWCNPISGHATLYWYQQILGQGPKLLIQFQNNGVVDDSQLPKDRFSAERLKGVDSTLKIQPAKLEDSAVYLCASSPRLLRDRAVEQFFGPGTRLTVL.

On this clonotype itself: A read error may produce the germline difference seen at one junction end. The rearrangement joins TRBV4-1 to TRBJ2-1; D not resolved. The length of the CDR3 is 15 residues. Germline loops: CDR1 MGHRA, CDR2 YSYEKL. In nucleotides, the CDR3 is TGCGCCAGCAGCCAAGAGAGCGTCTCCTACAATGGGCAGTTCTTC. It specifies CASSQESVSYNGQFF.

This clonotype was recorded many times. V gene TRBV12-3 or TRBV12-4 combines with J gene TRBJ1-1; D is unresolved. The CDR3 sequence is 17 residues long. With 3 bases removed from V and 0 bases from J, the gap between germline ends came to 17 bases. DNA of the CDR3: TGTGCCAGCAGTTTCAGCTTTTCCCGACAAATGAACACTGAAGCTTTCTTT. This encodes CASSFSFSRQMNTEAFF.

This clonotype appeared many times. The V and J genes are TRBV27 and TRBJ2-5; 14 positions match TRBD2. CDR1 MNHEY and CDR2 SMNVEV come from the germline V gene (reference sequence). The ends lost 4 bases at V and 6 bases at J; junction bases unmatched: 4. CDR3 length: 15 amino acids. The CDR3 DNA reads TGTGCCAGCAGTTCGGGGACTAGCGGGAGAAAGACCCAGTACTTC. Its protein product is CASSSGTSGRKTQYF.

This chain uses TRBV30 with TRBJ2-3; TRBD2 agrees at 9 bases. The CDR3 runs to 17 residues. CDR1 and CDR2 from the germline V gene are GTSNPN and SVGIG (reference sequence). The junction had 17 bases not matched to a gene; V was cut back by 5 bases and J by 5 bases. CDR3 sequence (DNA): TGTGCCTGGGGCAAGAGTAGGACTAGCGAGGGGGGAGATACGCAGTATTTT. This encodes CAWGKSRTSEGGDTQYF.

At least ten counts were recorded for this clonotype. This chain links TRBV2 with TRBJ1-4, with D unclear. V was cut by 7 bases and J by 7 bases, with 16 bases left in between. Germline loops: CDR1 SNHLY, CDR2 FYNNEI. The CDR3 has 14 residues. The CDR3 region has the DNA TGTGCCAGCAACGGACCGACTACCTTTGAAAAACTGTTTTTT. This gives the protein CASNGPTTFEKLFF.